The following is a T cell receptor beta chain sequence with its context. Its matching antigen is unknown. Other DNA variants within this sample encode the same CDR3. The data were taken from a study of OX40 agonist ivuxolimab in advanced cancers. On the study more broadly: Patients were around 83% male with ages roughly 23 to 90, mean about 65. A history of anti-PD-1, anti-PD-L1 or anti-CTLA-4 therapy was acceptable, and roughly 40% had some.

The CDR3 runs 12 residues. Trimming removed 1 base at V and 2 bases at J, with 2 bases between. Germline CDR1 KGHSH, CDR2 LQKENI. The repertoire was sequenced with immunoSEQ multiplex PCR; TCRdb's copy has only in-frame clones and lacks some. The data contain fewer than 35,000 clones, around 80% of them seen just once; the ten biggest clones take up 20% to 25%. Study-level results: Among the lowest levels of clonal expansion were found in partial responders at 0.1-3.0 mg/kg. It was not determined which antigens were specifically recognized by the peripheral T cells that had undergone clonal expansion.

This clonotype originated in an adult with an advanced solid tumor such as melanoma, head and neck, liver or kidney cancer. The chain carries TRBV18 and TRBJ2-5, with no clear D. Sequences were derived from CD4+ or CD8+ T cells sorted from blood, sampled in a trial of the OX40 agonist ivuxolimab. In DNA form, the CDR3 reads TGTGCCAGCTCACCACGTCAAGAGACCCAGTACTTC. It codes for CASSPRQETQYF.